These 28 T cell receptor beta chains came from one sample sequenced in a study of post-analysis software for immune sequencing data. Findings and caveats of the study: Controls had lower frequencies than patients of four or five TRBV segments, which included TRBV5-6, TRBV5-1 and TRBV20-1.

Sequencing libraries made from TCR beta cDNA carried unique molecular identifiers. TCRdb called the PCR reads again in MiXCR, with one record for every CDR3 protein. This table holds 700,000 to 900,000 distinct CDR3 sequences, more than 45% found once. The antigens of these receptors remain unknown. Sequenced input: blood. These receptors were taken from a girl under 18 with multiple sclerosis.

The chain employs TRBV15 and TRBJ1-1, with D unresolved. The CDR3 has 16 amino acids. Germline V gene lookup returns CDR1 LNHNV and CDR2 YYDKDF (reference sequence). The V and J ends lost 0 bases and 0 bases respectively, with 11 bases between them. DNA for the CDR3: TGTGCCACCAGCAGAGATTATATAGCGATGAACACTGAAGCTTTCTTT. Its protein is CATSRDYIAMNTEAFF.

This rearrangement joins TRBV5-6 to TRBJ2-7; 8 bases are a match to TRBD1. The CDR3 length is 15 residues. Germline V gene lookup returns CDR1 SGHDT and CDR2 YYEEEE. V was pared by 4 bases and J by 0 bases, with 6 bases of the junction left unmatched. The chain's CDR3 is CASSLGDRSSYEQYF. CDR3 nucleotides: TGTGCCAGCAGCCTGGGGGACAGGAGCTCCTACGAGCAGTACTTC.

V and J are TRBV7-9 and TRBJ2-7; TRBD1 aligns across 7 bases. V shed 5 bases and J 7 bases; nucleotides not matched to a gene: 14. The CDR3 is made up of 15 amino acids. Germline V CDR1 and CDR2: SEHNR, FQNEAQ (reference sequence). CDR3 region: CASSPLTGFRGEQYF. The DNA of the CDR3 is TGTGCCAGCAGCCCTCTGACAGGGTTCCGAGGAGAGCAGTACTTC.

This sequence joins TRBV20-1 and TRBJ2-5, with 7 bases matching TRBD2. CDR1 is DFQATT, CDR2 SNEGSKA, per germline (reference sequence). CDR3 length: 14 amino acids. Losses at the gene ends were 5 bases for V and 4 bases for J; bases not matched to a gene: 10. The DNA for the CDR3 is TGCAGTGCTTGGGGGGAGGGGCCGTCAGAGACCCAGTACTTC. It yields the protein CSAWGEGPSETQYF.

This clonotype has more than one count but fewer than ten. This sequence joins TRBV7-2 and TRBJ2-4; D call uncertain. Trimming shortened V by 3 bases and J by 0 bases, and 6 bases separated the two germline ends. The CDR3 runs to 14 residues. Looked up from germline, CDR1 is SGHTA and CDR2 is FQGNSA. The CDR3 DNA follows: TGTGCCAGCAGCTTCGGCCAAGCCAAAAACATTCAGTACTTC. This gives the protein CASSFGQAKNIQYF. The full variable domain, in which reference TRBV7-2 and TRBJ2-4 provide the parts outside the CDR3, is GAGVSQSPSNKVTEKGKDVELRCDPISGHTALYWYRQSLGQGLEFLIYFQGNSAPDKSGLPSDRFSAERTGGSVSTLTIQRTQQEDSAVYLCASSFGQAKNIQYFGAGTRLSVL.

A note on this clonotype: With a much larger clone just one base away, this may be a read error. This rearrangement joins TRBV6-5 to TRBJ2-7; D uncertain. CDR1 is MNHEY and CDR2 is SVGAGI in the germline V gene. Trimming removed 3 bases from V and 6 bases from J, with 6 bases in between. There are 11 residues in the CDR3. CDR3 sequence (DNA): TGTGCCAGCAGTTATGGGTGCGAGCAGTACTTC. It translates to CASSYGCEQYF.

V gene TRBV7-9 combines with J gene TRBJ1-1; the D is unclear. Germline CDR1 SEHNR, CDR2 FQNEAQ (reference sequence). V shed 7 bases and J shed 6 bases, with 6 bases lying between them. The CDR3 is made up of 10 amino acids. CDR3 protein: CASTPSEAFF. DNA of the CDR3: TGTGCCAGCACCCCTTCTGAAGCTTTCTTT.

The gene calls are TRBV9 and TRBJ2-5; 11 positions agree with TRBD2. The CDR3 loop spans 15 amino acids. CDR1 and CDR2 from the germline V gene are SGDLS and YYNGEE. The J segment lost 11 bases and the V segment lost 6 bases, leaving 15 bases of the junction unmatched. This CDR3 reads CASNIAGGKDDEQYF. As DNA, the CDR3 is TGTGCCAGCAACATAGCGGGAGGGAAGGACGATGAGCAGTACTTC.

Only a few counts were recorded for this clonotype. V usage is TRBV10-3 and J usage is TRBJ2-5; D gene uncertain. Trimming left V 2 bases short and J 5 bases short, with 12 bases between. CDR1 and CDR2 from the germline V gene are ENHRY and SYGVKD. CDR3 length equals 14 residues. The CDR3: CAISEAARTETQYF. The CDR3, as DNA: TGTGCCATCAGTGAGGCCGCTAGGACGGAGACCCAGTACTTC.

V and J are TRBV20-1 and TRBJ2-7; 8 positions match TRBD2. The V segment lost 6 bases and the J segment 3 bases; nucleotides outside the gene matches: 7. This CDR3 spans 13 amino acids. Germline V gene lookup returns CDR1 DFQATT and CDR2 SNEGSKA (reference sequence). DNA for the CDR3: TGCAGTGCCCCGGGACTAGGGGGCTACGAGCAGTACTTC. The encoded protein is CSAPGLGGYEQYF.

This chain uses TRBV20-1 with TRBJ1-4, with TRBD1 as a possible D gene (6 bases). V was clipped by 6 bases and J by 4 bases, with 15 bases between them. Germline V CDR1 and CDR2: DFQATT, SNEGSKA (reference sequence). The CDR3 loop spans 14 amino acids. Here the CDR3 DNA reads TGCAGTGCCCCAAGGACAGCTTATAATGAAAAACTGTTTTTT. Translation gives CSAPRTAYNEKLFF.

V usage is TRBV7-3 and J usage is TRBJ2-1; no clear D. Germline loops: CDR1 SGHTA, CDR2 FQGTGA. CDR3 length equals 14 residues. Trimming removed 3 bases from V and 4 bases from J, with 10 bases in between. The CDR3 protein is CASSLETEYNEQFF. The CDR3 DNA is TGTGCCAGCAGCTTGGAGACGGAATACAATGAGCAGTTCTTC.

In this sample, this clonotype turned up a few times. The CDR3 DNA reads as TGTGCCAGCAGTCCCACCGACAGGGACGAGCAGTACTTC. Translating gives CASSPTDRDEQYF. The genes are TRBV27 and TRBJ2-7; 7 bases agree with TRBD1. Germline-derived CDR1 and CDR2 are MNHEY and SMNVEV (reference sequence). The V segment lost 5 bases and the J segment 5 bases; nucleotides outside the gene matches: 6. The CDR3 spans 13 residues.

The genes are TRBV7-9 and TRBJ2-1, with 11 positions matching TRBD2. Germline loops: CDR1 SEHNR, CDR2 FQNEAQ (reference sequence). The CDR3 sequence is 15 residues long. The ends lost 5 bases at V and 3 bases at J; junction bases unmatched: 3. The DNA of the CDR3 is TGTGCCAGCAGCAAGACTAGCGGGAACTACAATGAGCAGTTCTTC. Translation gives CASSKTSGNYNEQFF.

This chain joins TRBV24-1 and TRBJ2-5, with D possibly being TRBD2 (5 bases). The V end was cut by 2 bases, the J end by 1 base, with 7 bases between. Germline lookup yields CDR1 KGHDR and CDR2 SFDVKD. The CDR3 covers 14 residues. The chain's CDR3 is CATSDWGAQETQYF. The CDR3 nucleotides read TGTGCCACCAGTGATTGGGGAGCCCAAGAGACCCAGTACTTC.

The rearrangement joins TRBV6-5 to TRBJ2-2; D gene unclear. Trimming stripped 7 bases from V and 1 base from J, with 4 bases between. CDR1 is MNHEY, CDR2 SVGAGI, per germline. The CDR3 has 12 amino acids. As DNA, the CDR3 is TGTGCCAGCAAAGGGAACACCGGGGAGCTGTTTTTT. It yields the protein CASKGNTGELFF.

This clonotype was detected only a few times. This chain uses TRBV30 with TRBJ1-2; D remains ambiguous. V lost 2 bases, J lost 2 bases, and 9 bases lay in between. CDR1 GTSNPN and CDR2 SVGIG come from the germline V gene (reference sequence). The CDR3 loop spans 13 amino acids. The CDR3 DNA reads as TGTGCCTGGAGTCATTCAGAGAACTATGGCTACACCTTC. This codes for CAWSHSENYGYTF.

Concerning this clonotype itself: One end of the junction is discordant with germline, which a read error may explain. The chain has TRBV30 and TRBJ2-1; 7 bases are shared with TRBD1. CDR3 length: 16 residues. Germline V gene sequence: CDR1 GTSNPN, CDR2 SVGIG (reference sequence). The CDR3 DNA sequence: TGTGCCCGGAGTGTATTCGGGACCAGGGGGAATTGGGAGCAGTTCTTC. Amino acids: CARSVFGTRGNWEQFF. Based on the CDR3 plus reference TRBV30 and TRBJ2-1, the full variable domain is SQTIHQWPATLVQPVGSPLSLECTVEGTSNPNLYWYRQAAGRGLQLLFYSVGIGQISSEVPQNLSASRPQDRQFILSSKKLLLSDSGFYLCARSVFGTRGNWEQFFGPGTRLTVL.

This clonotype was found a few times. The gene calls are TRBV15 and TRBJ2-1; TRBD2 matches 11 bases. The junction had 10 bases not matched to a gene; V was cut back by 0 bases and J by 0 bases. In germline, CDR1 is LNHNV, CDR2 YYDKDF (reference sequence). This CDR3 contains 20 residues. The CDR3 bases are TGTGCCACCAGCAGAGATTATGAGGGACTAGCGGAGTTCTCCTACAATGAGCAGTTCTTC. Protein product: CATSRDYEGLAEFSYNEQFF.

This clonotype was seen once. The V gene is TRBV4-1, the J gene TRBJ2-6, with a tentative D call TRBD2 (5 bases). Germline V gene lookup returns CDR1 MGHRA and CDR2 YSYEKL. V was trimmed by 3 bases and J by 3 bases, leaving 12 bases between them. The length of the CDR3 is 16 residues. For the CDR3, the DNA is TGCGCCAGCAGCCAGGAAACTAGTAGTGGGGCCAACGTCCTGACTTTC. Its translation: CASSQETSSGANVLTF.

The rearrangement joins TRBV7-2 to TRBJ1-5, with D possibly TRBD1 on 5 matching bases. Germline CDR1 reads SGHTA; CDR2 reads FQGNSA. The CDR3 is 13 residues long. With 6 bases removed from V and 8 bases from J, the gap between germline ends came to 14 bases. The CDR3 DNA sequence: TGTGCCAGCAGTCAAATACCCAGGGAGCCCCAGCATTTT. Protein: CASSQIPREPQHF.

V gene TRBV12-3 or TRBV12-4 combines with J gene TRBJ2-1; D call uncertain. Trimming removed 8 bases at V and 8 bases at J, with 13 bases between. The CDR3 is 12 amino acids. In DNA, the CDR3 is TGTGCCAGCGGTAGGATTTGCCATGAGCAGTTCTTC. Its protein is CASGRICHEQFF.

V is TRBV6-5 and J is TRBJ2-7; 7 bases fit TRBD2. The junction had 14 bases not matched to a gene; V was cut back by 1 base and J by 5 bases. This CDR3 spans 17 amino acids. The germline gives CDR1 MNHEY, CDR2 SVGAGI. CDR3 coding DNA: TGTGCCAGCAGTTACTTGCGAGGGAACGGGAGGATCCACGAGCAGTACTTC. It encodes CASSYLRGNGRIHEQYF.

Worth noting for this clonotype: Mismatch with germline at one junction end may stem from a read error. CDR3 DNA sequence: TGCGCCAGCAGCCAAGGCGACAGGGACCAAGAGGCCCAGTACTTC. Residues: CASSQGDRDQEAQYF. J is TRBJ2-5 and V is TRBV4-3, with TRBD1 identical over 7 bases. The CDR3 runs 15 residues. Germline V gives CDR1 LGHNA, CDR2 YSLEER.

This rearrangement joins TRBV7-2 to TRBJ2-4, with 12 bases identical to TRBD2. The length of the CDR3 is 22 residues. V trimming: 5 bases; J trimming: 7 bases; junction bases outside the gene matches: 27. Germline CDR1 is SGHTA and CDR2 is FQGNSA. The CDR3 is CASSVRRDSQGLAGLRGNIQYF. For the CDR3, the DNA is TGTGCCAGCAGCGTGCGCCGGGACAGCCAAGGACTAGCGGGACTTCGGGGTAACATTCAGTACTTC.

V gene TRBV5-1 combines with J gene TRBJ1-2; no clear D. The CDR3 extends over 14 amino acids. Trimming took 0 bases from V and 0 from J, leaving 6 bases between them. The germline gives CDR1 SGHRS, CDR2 YFSETQ. CDR3: CASSLDIANYGYTF. The CDR3 DNA reads TGCGCCAGCAGCTTGGACATAGCTAACTATGGCTACACCTTC.

In its sample, this clonotype was seen a few times. The chain has TRBV12-3 or TRBV12-4 and TRBJ2-6; 7 bases are a match to TRBD1. The CDR3 spans 14 residues. The V and J ends lost 6 bases and 6 bases, in that order; junction bases with no gene match: 5. The CDR3 DNA reads TGTGCCAGCAGGGGAACAGGGGAGGCCAACGTCCTGACTTTC. It is translated as CASRGTGEANVLTF.

In its sample, this clonotype was seen a few times. The chain recombines TRBV6-5 with TRBJ2-6, with D perhaps matching TRBD2 (5 bases). CDR1 is MNHEY, CDR2 SVGAGI, per germline. CDR3 size: 16 residues. Trimming removed 6 bases at V and 0 bases at J, with 12 bases between. CDR3 bases: TGTGCCAGCAGCGAAGGACTGTTCTCTGGGGCCAACGTCCTGACTTTC. Translated: CASSEGLFSGANVLTF.